This passage covers 17 T cell receptor beta chains from one sample sequenced in a study of blood T cell repertoires in COVID-19. Method: immunoSEQ multiplex PCR; TCRdb's copy keeps in-frame clones and lacks some. The sample includes about 430,000 clones, approximately 91% of them seen just once. Material: PBMCs or T cells enriched from blood (not recorded which). The origin of the receptors is a woman under 30 who had been exposed to COVID-19.

The gene calls are TRBV5-6 and TRBJ2-7, with D perhaps matching TRBD1 (6 bases). Germline loops: CDR1 SGHDT, CDR2 YYEEEE. Trimming cost V 0 bases and J 4 bases, with 14 bases left between them. This CDR3 spans 15 amino acids. Here the CDR3 DNA reads TGTGCCAGCAGCTTGGCCGGCAGGGGAAAATACGAGCAGTACTTC. Amino acids: CASSLAGRGKYEQYF.

This chain uses TRBV6-5 with TRBJ2-5; a weak D match, TRBD1 (5 bases). V lost 4 bases to trimming and J lost 2 bases, with 14 bases between them. The CDR3 has 15 amino acids. Germline loops: CDR1 MNHEY, CDR2 SVGAGI. CDR3 residues: CASSFRPDKQETQYF. In DNA form, the CDR3 reads TGTGCCAGCAGTTTCCGCCCGGACAAGCAAGAGACCCAGTACTTC.

The chain combines TRBV12-3 or TRBV12-4 with TRBJ1-1, with a weak D call TRBD1 (5 bases). Trimming stripped 4 bases from V and 1 base from J, with 7 bases between. This CDR3 spans 13 amino acids. CDR3 in amino acids: CASSWTTNTEAFF. The DNA of the CDR3 is TGTGCCAGCAGTTGGACAACGAACACTGAAGCTTTCTTT.

Comments on this clone: One end of the junction does not line up with germline, which may come from a read error. The chain carries TRBV7-7 and TRBJ2-2; 7 nucleotides agree with TRBD2. Germline lookup yields CDR1 SSHAT and CDR2 FNYEAQ (reference sequence). The CDR3 has 13 residues. The CDR3 DNA sequence: TGTGCTAGCAGCTTCGGACTAGCCGGGGAGCTGTTTTTT. Translated, it gives CASSFGLAGELFF.

The chain uses TRBV6-5 and TRBJ2-3, with TRBD2 matching 9 bases. Per the germline V gene, CDR1 is MNHEY and CDR2 is SVGAGI. The length of the CDR3 is 14 residues. Trimming took 7 bases from V and 5 from J; bases not matched to a gene: 7. The CDR3, as DNA: TGTGCCAGCACCGCCGGGACTAGCCGAGATACGCAGTATTTT. This translates into CASTAGTSRDTQYF.

The J gene is TRBJ1-5, the V gene TRBV30; 8 nucleotides agree with TRBD1. This CDR3 spans 14 amino acids. In germline, CDR1 is GTSNPN, CDR2 SVGIG (reference sequence). Trimming at V came to 2 bases and at J to 6 bases, leaving 6 bases not matched to a gene. The CDR3 region is CAWSYDRGGQPQHF. CDR3 in DNA: TGTGCCTGGAGTTACGACAGGGGTGGTCAGCCCCAGCATTTT. The entire variable domain, with the rest obtained from reference TRBV30 and TRBJ1-5, is as follows: SQTIHQWPATLVQPVGSPLSLECTVEGTSNPNLYWYRQAAGRGLQLLFYSVGIGQISSEVPQNLSASRPQDRQFILSSKKLLLSDSGFYLCAWSYDRGGQPQHFGDGTRLSIL.

This chain joins TRBV5-4 and TRBJ2-2, with D possibly being TRBD1 (5 bases). Germline CDR1 is SGHNT and CDR2 is YYREEE (reference sequence). This CDR3 has 15 residues. V was cut by 4 bases and J by 4 bases, with 14 bases left in between. The chain's CDR3 is CASSPLPGSTGELFF. The CDR3 DNA reads TGTGCCAGCAGCCCTCTTCCAGGGTCCACCGGGGAGCTGTTTTTT.

The chain couples TRBV5-1 to TRBJ2-5; D is ambiguous. Per germline, CDR1 SGHRS and CDR2 YFSETQ. This CDR3 region has 13 residues. Trimming pared 2 bases from V and 6 bases from J, leaving 11 bases between. CDR3 residues: CASSFPDTKTQYF. DNA for the CDR3: TGCGCCAGCAGCTTTCCCGACACGAAGACCCAGTACTTC. Full variable domain (remainder filled in from reference TRBV5-1 and TRBJ2-5): KAGVTQTPRYLIKTRGQQVTLSCSPISGHRSVSWYQQTPGQGLQFLFEYFSETQRNKGNFPGRFSGRQFSNSRSEMNVSTLELGDSALYLCASSFPDTKTQYFGPGTRLLVL.

This chain joins TRBV6-1 and TRBJ2-7; 12 positions agree with TRBD2. V trimming: 3 bases; J trimming: 4 bases; junction bases outside the gene matches: 4. CDR1 and CDR2 (germline): MNHNS, SASEGT. The CDR3 is made up of 15 amino acids. CDR3 residues: CASSDGLAGKYEQYF. The CDR3 coding sequence is TGTGCCAGCAGTGACGGACTAGCGGGAAAGTACGAGCAGTACTTC.

Here the CDR3 reads CASSPRGGAGAYEQYF. CDR3 DNA: TGTGCCAGTAGTCCCCGGGGGGGAGCGGGAGCCTACGAGCAGTACTTC. The V gene is TRBV19, the J gene TRBJ2-7; 8 nucleotides align to TRBD2. V trimming: 5 bases; J trimming: 2 bases; junction bases outside the gene matches: 11. Germline CDR1 reads LNHDA; CDR2 reads SQIVND (reference sequence). The CDR3 runs 16 residues.

This CDR3 is CASSFEGANEKLFF. CDR3 nucleotide sequence: TGTGCCAGCAGTTTCGAGGGAGCTAATGAAAAACTGTTTTTT. The chain couples TRBV28 to TRBJ1-4; no clear D. Germline V gives CDR1 MDHEN, CDR2 SYDVKM. CDR3 size: 14 residues. V gave up 3 bases and J gave up 3 bases, with 8 bases separating them.

This sequence joins TRBV7-2 and TRBJ1-3, with TRBD1 matching 8 bases. The CDR3 has 13 amino acids. CDR1 SGHTA and CDR2 FQGNSA come from the germline V gene. The trim removed 10 bases at V and 4 bases at J, leaving 6 bases unmatched. CDR3 in amino acids: CATGQGKGNTIYF. The CDR3 DNA follows: TGTGCCACCGGACAGGGAAAAGGAAACACCATATATTTT.

The chain uses TRBV14 and TRBJ2-1, with 8 bases lining up with TRBD2. Per germline, CDR1 SGHDN and CDR2 FVKESK. The CDR3 consists of 16 residues. Trimming took 3 bases from V and 4 from J; bases not matched to a gene: 8. The CDR3 region is CASSHLRGGVYNEQFF. CDR3 sequence (DNA): TGTGCCAGCAGCCATCTCCGGGGGGGCGTGTACAATGAGCAGTTCTTC.

The CDR3 loop is CASSLREEQFF. CDR3 nucleotide sequence: TGTGCCAGCAGTTTGCGGGAAGAGCAGTTCTTC. V usage is TRBV28 and J usage is TRBJ2-1, with a tentative D call TRBD2 (6 bases). CDR3 length: 11 residues. Trimming left V 3 bases short and J 10 bases short, with 7 bases between. Germline V gives CDR1 MDHEN, CDR2 SYDVKM.

This clone showed up just once. The CDR3 reads CASSIPGGDGYTF. The DNA for the CDR3 is TGTGCCAGTAGTATACCAGGGGGCGATGGCTACACCTTC. This chain uses TRBV19 with TRBJ1-2; TRBD1 agrees at 8 bases. V was clipped by 2 bases and J by 6 bases; unmatched bases: 2. CDR1 and CDR2 (germline): LNHDA, SQIVND (reference sequence). The CDR3 consists of 13 residues.

This chain joins TRBV10-3 and TRBJ1-1; 11 nucleotides align to TRBD1. Germline values: CDR1 ENHRY, CDR2 SYGVKD. V gave up 8 bases and J gave up 1 base; unmatched junction bases: 0. The CDR3 contains 13 residues. This chain's CDR3 is CAIGTGGNTEAFF. The CDR3 nucleotides are TGTGCCATCGGGACAGGGGGGAACACTGAAGCTTTCTTT.

The rearrangement links TRBV9 to TRBJ2-1; no clear D. Trimming cost V 1 base and J 4 bases, with 6 bases left between them. In germline, CDR1 is SGDLS, CDR2 YYNGEE. CDR3 size: 13 residues. CDR3 DNA: TGTGCCAGCAGCGTACAGATATACAATGAGCAGTTCTTC. Translated, it gives CASSVQIYNEQFF.